This T cell receptor (beta chain) was captured in a study of identical twins. The CDR3 is 16 residues long. Germline CDR1 SEHNR, CDR2 FQNEAQ (reference sequence). The V gene lost 1 base and the J gene lost 0 bases, with 10 bases spanning the gap. This clonotype has a single count. MiXCR, run by TCRdb on the 5' RACE reads, gives a single entry per CDR3 protein. The sample consists of 400,000 to 550,000 distinct CDR3 sequences, roughly 21% of them appearing once. This sample also appeared in a second study, on T cells expressing NK-cell markers. Per that study: One observes that, in a few donors, these clonotypes were also the leading ones within the CD3+CD56-NKG2C+ fraction.

This receptor was obtained from a young woman in good health. The sample consisted of CD4+ T cells sorted from blood. This chain joins TRBV7-9 and TRBJ1-5; the D gene is possibly TRBD1 (5 bases). DNA for the CDR3: TGTGCCAGCAGCTTAGTCAAGGGGTATAGCAATCAGCCCCAGCATTTT. Protein sequence: CASSLVKGYSNQPQHF.